Below, one T cell receptor beta chain is given with its context. No antigen is known for it. The CDR3 consists of 14 residues. The V gene lost 3 bases and the J gene lost 3 bases, with 9 bases spanning the gap. Clones were read by immunoSEQ multiplex PCR, and TCRdb kept only the in-frame ones, dropping some. The top ten clones hold about 2.5% of a sample with around 150,000 clones, 80% to 95% of them seen once. This sample is part of a study of T cell responses to AZD1222 COVID-19 vaccine. Study results and caveats: The study reported that nearly half of spike-specific TCRs target unmutated variant regions. Across the whole spike, CD4 TCRs peaked at regions 160-218 and 743-854. At baseline, seropositivity was found in only a handful of AZD1222 recipients.

The TCR was taken from an adult in good health. The sample here was peripheral blood, taken on day 0 of AZD1222 vaccination. The J gene is TRBJ1-5, the V gene TRBV23-1; no definite D call. TRBV23-1 is labeled an ORF, and its function is uncertain. The CDR3 DNA is TGCGCCAGCAGTCAGTCAGGCCACAATCAGCCCCAGCATTTT. It specifies CASSQSGHNQPQHF.